Listed below are T cell receptor beta chains from one sample, sequenced in a study of T cell repertoires and HLA-DP antigens. Only in-frame clones appear in the TCRdb table, and some are missing; sequencing was by immunoSEQ multiplex PCR. The table has 90,000 to 130,000 clones, over 90% seen once. These receptors' antigens are unknown. Sequencing was carried out using CD4+ T cells from PBMCs. The receptors here all came from a woman between 18 and 29 years old in good health and CMV-seronegative. Both conserved end residues are part of each CDR3. The D gene is left open where the match is weak. Expanded clones are given a class, and other clones once, few, many or no size at all.

size: once; V: TRBV27; length: 15; J: TRBJ1-1; D: -; CDR3: CASSSSSRVRTEAFF; DNA: TGTGCCAGCAGTTCCTCTTCCAGGGTAAGGACTGAAGCTTTCTTT
size: -; V: TRBV28; length: 15; J: TRBJ2-1; D: -; CDR3: CASSSWGGLYNEQFF; DNA: TGTGCCAGCAGTTCGTGGGGAGGACTATACAATGAGCAGTTCTTC
size: -; V: TRBV27; length: 17; J: TRBJ1-4; D: -; CDR3: CASSLKVGSRPNEKLFF; DNA: TGTGCCAGCAGTTTAAAAGTAGGGTCCAGACCTAATGAAAAACTGTTTTTT
size: -; V: TRBV27; length: 12; J: TRBJ2-5; D: -; CDR3: CASSLKSGAQYF; DNA: TGTGCCAGCAGTTTAAAGTCGGGGGCCCAGTACTTC
size: -; V: TRBV7-2; length: 15; J: TRBJ1-1; D: TRBD1; CDR3: CASSSGTGRNTEAFF; DNA: TGTGCCAGCAGCTCTGGGACAGGGAGGAACACTGAAGCTTTCTTT
size: -; V: TRBV28; length: 15; J: TRBJ1-4; D: -; CDR3: CASSLWGDVNEKLFF; DNA: TGTGCCAGCAGTTTATGGGGGGACGTTAATGAAAAACTGTTTTTT
size: -; V: TRBV6-6; length: 15; J: TRBJ2-5; D: -; CDR3: CASSRRDTYQETQYF; DNA: TGTGCCAGCAGCCGCCGGGACACCTATCAAGAGACCCAGTACTTC
size: -; V: TRBV9; length: 15; J: TRBJ1-6; D: -; CDR3: CASSERDRANSPLHF; DNA: TGTGCCAGCAGCGAACGGGACCGGGCTAATTCACCCCTCCACTTT
size: once; V: TRBV28; length: 13; J: TRBJ1-2; D: TRBD1; CDR3: CASSSDRGYGYTF; DNA: TGTGCCAGCAGTTCCGACAGGGGGTATGGCTACACCTTC
size: -; V: TRBV29-1; length: 15; J: TRBJ2-2; D: -; CDR3: CSVVPNRQNTGELFF; DNA: TGCAGCGTTGTTCCCAACAGACAGAACACCGGGGAGCTGTTTTTT
size: -; V: TRBV28; length: 17; J: TRBJ1-6; D: -; CDR3: CASSPRSASSYNSPLHF; DNA: TGTGCCAGCAGTCCCCGGTCGGCTAGCTCCTATAATTCACCCCTCCACTTT
size: -; V: TRBV5-1; length: 16; J: TRBJ2-3; D: -; CDR3: CASSLDALPSTDTQYF; DNA: TGCGCCAGCAGCTTGGATGCCCTACCTAGCACAGATACGCAGTATTTT
size: once; V: TRBV9; length: 13; J: TRBJ1-2; D: -; CDR3: CASSVSHAYGYTF; DNA: TGTGCCAGCAGCGTAAGCCACGCCTATGGCTACACCTTC
size: few; V: TRBV25-1; length: 12; J: TRBJ2-5; D: TRBD1; CDR3: CASSRGMETQYF; DNA: TGTGCCAGCTCCAGGGGGATGGAGACCCAGTACTTC
size: -; V: TRBV6-6; length: 14; J: TRBJ2-1; D: -; CDR3: CASSYSNPGTEQFF; DNA: TGTGCCAGCAGTTACTCGAACCCCGGGACTGAGCAGTTCTTC
size: -; V: TRBV7-2; length: 16; J: TRBJ2-3; D: -; CDR3: CASSLAKSGSTDTQYF; DNA: TGTGCCAGCAGCTTAGCAAAAAGCGGCAGCACAGATACGCAGTATTTT
size: -; V: TRBV27; length: 17; J: TRBJ2-1; D: TRBD2; CDR3: CASSLWGWGTSDNEQFF; DNA: TGTGCCAGCAGTTTATGGGGGTGGGGGACTAGCGACAATGAGCAGTTCTTC
size: -; V: TRBV5-5; length: 17; J: TRBJ1-6; D: TRBD1; CDR3: CASSLAGTGLRDSPLHF; DNA: TGTGCCAGCAGCTTGGCCGGGACAGGCCTCCGGGATTCACCCCTCCACTTT
size: -; V: TRBV11-3; length: 18; J: TRBJ2-1; D: TRBD2; CDR3: CASSGLFGTSGRNHEQFF; DNA: TGTGCCAGCAGTGGTTTATTCGGGACTAGCGGGAGGAACCATGAGCAGTTCTTC
size: -; V: TRBV5-1; length: 15; J: TRBJ2-3; D: -; CDR3: CASSSGGTVTDTQYF; DNA: TGCGCCAGCAGCTCGGGGGGGACAGTCACAGATACGCAGTATTTT
size: -; V: TRBV9; length: 16; J: TRBJ2-2; D: TRBD2; CDR3: CASSVGLAGGPGELFF; DNA: TGTGCCAGCAGCGTAGGACTAGCGGGAGGGCCCGGGGAGCTGTTTTTT
size: -; V: TRBV5-1; length: 14; J: TRBJ2-7; D: -; CDR3: CASSLLGLTYEQYF; DNA: TGCGCCAGCAGCTTGTTGGGACTCACCTACGAGCAGTACTTC
size: -; V: TRBV7-9; length: 18; J: TRBJ1-3; D: -; CDR3: CASSLGRLNGKYGNTIYF; DNA: TGTGCCAGCAGCTTGGGACGACTTAATGGCAAATATGGAAACACCATATATTTT
size: -; V: TRBV25-1; length: 15; J: TRBJ2-5; D: TRBD1; CDR3: CASSDPRDSQETQYF; DNA: TGTGCCAGCAGTGACCCCCGGGACAGCCAAGAGACCCAGTACTTC
size: -; V: TRBV10-3; length: 18; J: TRBJ2-3; D: TRBD2; CDR3: CAISKGLAGGGHTDTQYF; DNA: TGTGCCATCAGTAAGGGACTAGCGGGAGGGGGTCATACAGATACGCAGTATTTT
size: -; V: TRBV5-4; length: 13; J: TRBJ2-3; D: -; CDR3: CASSLAIGDTQYF; DNA: TGTGCCAGCAGCTTGGCCATTGGGGATACGCAGTATTTT
size: -; V: TRBV4-2; length: 16; J: TRBJ1-1; D: TRBD1; CDR3: CASSFGQGGTNTEAFF; DNA: TGTGCCAGCAGTTTTGGACAGGGAGGTACGAACACTGAAGCTTTCTTT
size: once; V: TRBV2; length: 11; J: TRBJ1-3; D: -; CDR3: CASSVGNTIYF; DNA: TGTGCCAGCAGTGTAGGAAACACCATATATTTT
size: -; V: TRBV30; length: 13; J: TRBJ2-3; D: -; CDR3: CARGTQGTDTQYF; DNA: TGTGCCCGTGGGACCCAGGGCACAGATACGCAGTATTTT
size: -; V: TRBV19; length: 16; J: TRBJ2-7; D: TRBD2; CDR3: CASSISRGSGSREQYF; DNA: TGTGCCAGTAGTATATCCCGAGGTAGCGGGAGCCGCGAGCAGTACTTC
size: -; V: TRBV28; length: 13; J: TRBJ2-7; D: -; CDR3: CATFRGSAYEQYF; DNA: TGTGCCACTTTTCGGGGCAGTGCCTACGAGCAGTACTTC
size: -; V: TRBV28; length: 16; J: TRBJ2-3; D: -; CDR3: CASSHDRVPRADTQYF; DNA: TGTGCCAGCAGTCATGACCGGGTCCCTCGGGCAGATACGCAGTATTTT
size: -; V: TRBV29-1; length: 17; J: TRBJ2-5; D: TRBD1; CDR3: CSVDRGLVSGSEETQYF; DNA: TGCAGCGTGGACAGGGGGCTTGTTAGCGGGAGTGAAGAGACCCAGTACTTC
size: -; V: TRBV5-4; length: 15; J: TRBJ1-4; D: -; CDR3: CASSWKDRTNEKLFF; DNA: TGTGCCAGCAGCTGGAAGGACAGAACTAATGAAAAACTGTTTTTT
size: -; V: TRBV4-2; length: 18; J: TRBJ2-3; D: TRBD2; CDR3: CASSPRGSGSVSTDTQYF; DNA: TGTGCCAGCAGCCCTCGGGGTAGCGGGAGCGTGAGCACAGATACGCAGTATTTT
size: -; V: TRBV12-5; length: 13; J: TRBJ2-3; D: -; CDR3: CASGLVGTDTQYF; DNA: TGTGCTAGTGGTTTGGTAGGCACAGATACGCAGTATTTT
size: -; V: TRBV29-1; length: 16; J: TRBJ2-1; D: -; CDR3: CSVEVGGKGSYNEQFF; DNA: TGCAGCGTTGAAGTGGGGGGTAAGGGGTCCTACAATGAGCAGTTCTTC
size: -; V: TRBV9; length: 14; J: TRBJ1-2; D: -; CDR3: CASSPRLVRDGYTF; DNA: TGTGCCAGCAGCCCTCGTCTGGTTAGGGATGGCTACACCTTC
size: -; V: TRBV2; length: 15; J: TRBJ2-3; D: -; CDR3: CASSEAGGNTDTQYF; DNA: TGTGCCAGCAGTGAAGCTGGCGGAAACACAGATACGCAGTATTTT
size: -; V: TRBV6-4; length: 19; J: TRBJ2-2; D: TRBD2; CDR3: CASSNGTSGRANKAGELFF; DNA: TGTGCCAGCAGCAACGGGACTAGCGGGAGGGCCAACAAAGCCGGGGAGCTGTTTTTT
size: -; V: TRBV9; length: 14; J: TRBJ2-5; D: TRBD2; CDR3: CASSVGPSGRPQYF; DNA: TGTGCCAGCAGCGTAGGTCCTAGCGGGAGGCCCCAGTACTTC
size: -; V: TRBV9; length: 15; J: TRBJ2-1; D: TRBD2; CDR3: CASSVEGLDLNEQFF; DNA: TGTGCCAGCAGCGTAGAGGGACTAGACCTCAATGAGCAGTTCTTC
size: -; V: TRBV5-6; length: 15; J: TRBJ1-2; D: -; CDR3: CASQHMNSHFYGYTF; DNA: TGTGCCAGCCAGCACATGAACAGCCATTTCTATGGCTACACCTTC
size: -; V: TRBV28; length: 14; J: TRBJ1-4; D: -; CDR3: CASSELRGNEKLFF; DNA: TGTGCCAGCAGTGAATTGAGGGGGAATGAAAAACTGTTTTTT
size: once; V: TRBV28; length: 10; J: TRBJ1-1; D: -; CDR3: CASSPRDAFF; DNA: TGTGCCAGCAGCCCCCGTGACGCTTTCTTT
size: -; V: TRBV11-2; length: 12; J: TRBJ1-1; D: -; CDR3: CASSLENTEAFF; DNA: TGTGCCAGCAGCTTAGAGAACACTGAAGCTTTCTTT
size: -; V: TRBV7-2; length: 16; J: TRBJ1-1; D: -; CDR3: CASSLAAYVLNTEAFF; DNA: TGTGCCAGCAGCTTAGCGGCATATGTCCTGAACACTGAAGCTTTCTTT
size: -; V: TRBV27; length: 17; J: TRBJ1-5; D: -; CDR3: CASSPDIGWNSNQPQHF; DNA: TGTGCCAGCAGTCCTGACATAGGGTGGAATAGCAATCAGCCCCAGCATTTT
size: -; V: TRBV5-4; length: 13; J: TRBJ1-1; D: -; CDR3: CASSQDSNTEAFF; DNA: TGTGCCAGCAGCCAAGACTCGAACACTGAAGCTTTCTTT
size: -; V: TRBV5-3; length: 16; J: TRBJ1-3; D: -; CDR3: CARSPPRGSSGNTIYF; DNA: TGTGCCAGAAGCCCCCCCAGGGGAAGCTCTGGAAACACCATATATTTT
size: -; V: TRBV9; length: 16; J: TRBJ1-3; D: TRBD1; CDR3: CASSVRQGAGGNTIYF; DNA: TGTGCCAGCAGCGTCCGACAGGGGGCTGGTGGAAACACCATATATTTT
size: -; V: TRBV6-4; length: 16; J: TRBJ1-4; D: TRBD1; CDR3: CASSSQPGQGLEKLFF; DNA: TGTGCCAGCAGTTCTCAACCGGGACAGGGACTTGAAAAACTGTTTTTT
size: -; V: TRBV30; length: 13; J: TRBJ2-5; D: -; CDR3: CAWSVEGWETQYF; DNA: TGTGCCTGGAGTGTGGAGGGATGGGAGACCCAGTACTTC
size: -; V: TRBV15; length: 15; J: TRBJ1-2; D: -; CDR3: CATSRGDEAVYGYTF; DNA: TGTGCCACCAGCAGAGGAGACGAGGCCGTCTATGGCTACACCTTC
size: once; V: TRBV18; length: 15; J: TRBJ1-4; D: -; CDR3: CASSLAGPTNEKLFF; DNA: TGTGCCAGCTCACTGGCAGGTCCAACTAATGAAAAACTGTTTTTT